The entry that follows covers one T cell receptor beta chain sequence. What it binds is not known. A second PCR of 7 to 11 cycles used a sample-barcoded 5' primer and a J-beta primer mix. From the 5' RACE reads, TCRdb called clonotypes with MiXCR, one entry per CDR3 protein. The profile shows some 1.4 million distinct CDR3 sequences, approximately 40% of them singletons. These data originate in a study of blood T cells in healthy people across ages. Overall study results and limits: Long-lived donors carried more naive CD4+ cells and greater diversity than aged donors.

The TCR sequence derives from a young woman in good health. Sequenced input: blood.

For the CDR3, the DNA is TGCAGTGCTAGGGTAGGGATTTCCTACGAGCAGTACTTC. Amino acids: CSARVGISYEQYF. J is TRBJ2-7 and V is TRBV20-1; D remains ambiguous. The CDR3 runs 13 residues. The V end lost 3 bases, the J end lost 1 base, and 10 bases lay between the germline ends. The germline V gene has CDR1 DFQATT and CDR2 SNEGSKA (reference sequence).